This record concerns one T cell receptor (beta chain) sequence. These data are taken from a study of T cell changes during pregnancy in multiple sclerosis. The repertoire was sequenced with immunoSEQ multiplex PCR; TCRdb's copy has only in-frame clones and lacks some. The table lists 100,000 or so clones, more than 90% of them singletons, with 3% to 3.5% in the top ten. With 5 bases removed from V and 10 bases from J, the gap between germline ends came to 11 bases. CDR1 and CDR2 from the germline V gene are MDHEN and SYDVKM. The CDR3 runs to 12 residues. The clonotype originates from a female donor with multiple sclerosis, enrolled in a pregnancy study. The material sequenced was peripheral blood, taken in the second trimester of pregnancy. The V call is TRBV28, the J call TRBJ1-4; the D is unclear. This CDR3 is CASSPTGGKLFF. CDR3 DNA sequence: TGTGCCAGCAGTCCGACGGGAGGAAAACTGTTTTTT.